Sequencing of this TCR beta chain was carried out in a study of monozygotic twins with inflammatory bowel disease. Overall study findings and caveats: There were differing immunosuppressive treatments, which may have added variability to patient repertoires.

TCRdb re-called the 5' RACE reads; one entry per CDR3 protein, DNA not given. In all, the sample yields approximately 100,000 distinct CDR3 sequences. Blood was collected, roughly 2.5 ml per donor. Whole blood supplied total RNA, and T cells were not sorted. As regards this clonotype: Its antigen remains unidentified.

The length of the CDR3 is 16 residues. In germline, CDR1 is LGHNA, CDR2 YNFKEQ. Material: blood. The receptor's source is a human donor with ulcerative colitis or Crohn's disease, or a healthy co-twin of an affected twin (not recorded which). The chain joins TRBV4-2 to TRBJ2-4; the TCRdb D gene call, TRBD2, has no DNA to confirm it. The CDR3 protein is CASSQDAGLAENIQYF.